Listed below are T cell receptor beta chains from one sample, sequenced in a study of blood T cell repertoires in COVID-19. Sequencing used immunoSEQ multiplex PCR; TCRdb keeps in-frame clones, though not all of them. The table includes more than 15,000 clones, about 83% detected once. Sequenced input: peripheral blood. These receptors were taken from a human donor in a cohort sampled during active COVID-19. Each CDR3 is given with its conserved first and last residue. D genes are given only for firm matches. Expanded clones get a size class; other rows say once, few or many, or leave the size out.

V,J,D,size,length,DNA,CDR3
TRBV10-3,TRBJ1-6,TRBD1,NA,14,TGTGCCATCAGTCCCTCGGGACAGAATTCACCCCTCCACTTT,CAISPSGQNSPLHF
TRBV7-6,TRBJ2-5,NA,NA,14,TGTGCCAGCAGCACTTCCGGGGGTCGGGAGACCCAGTACTTC,CASSTSGGRETQYF
TRBV6-6,TRBJ2-1,TRBD2,NA,14,TGTGCCAGCAGATCCAGCGGGAGATCGACTGAGCAGTTCTTC,CASRSSGRSTEQFF
TRBV5-1,TRBJ2-5,TRBD2,NA,17,TGCGCCAGCAGCTCCTCCCTAAGAGTAGCGGGCCAAGAGACCCAGTACTTC,CASSSSLRVAGQETQYF
TRBV6-6,TRBJ1-1,TRBD1,NA,16,TGTGCCAGCAGTCCCAGCCGTACAGGGGGCGACACTGAAGCTTTCTTT,CASSPSRTGGDTEAFF
TRBV15,TRBJ2-5,NA,once,15,TGTGCCACCAGCAGAGATCCGGCGGGTTTGGAGACCCAGTACTTC,CATSRDPAGLETQYF
TRBV5-1,TRBJ2-2,NA,NA,16,TGCGCCAGCAGCTTGGTACAGAACGCGAACACCGGGGAGCTGTTTTTT,CASSLVQNANTGELFF
TRBV7-2,TRBJ2-7,TRBD2,NA,14,TGTGCCAGCAGCTTACCAGCGGGAGGTCGTGAGCAGTACTTC,CASSLPAGGREQYF
TRBV7-7,TRBJ2-5,TRBD2,NA,15,TGTGCCAGCAGCCCAGCGGGAGGGGCGCGTGAGACCCAGTACTTC,CASSPAGGARETQYF
TRBV18,TRBJ1-5,NA,NA,16,TGTGCCAGCTCACCATCAGGGGCGGGTAGCAATCAGCCCCAGCATTTT,CASSPSGAGSNQPQHF
TRBV13,TRBJ2-5,TRBD2,once,14,TGTGCCAGCAGCTTAGGCCAACTAGCGGGACCCCAGTACTTC,CASSLGQLAGPQYF
TRBV11-2,TRBJ2-7,TRBD1,NA,16,TGTGCCAGCAGCTCTCCCCTTCGGGGACAGAGCTACGAGCAGTACTTC,CASSSPLRGQSYEQYF
TRBV4-3,TRBJ2-7,NA,few,15,TGCGCCAGCAGCCAAGATCCGCAGGTAACCTACGAGCAGTACTTC,CASSQDPQVTYEQYF
TRBV19,TRBJ2-3,NA,NA,15,TGTGCCAGTAGCTCCGGGCTTAGAGGGATAGATACGCAGTATTTT,CASSSGLRGIDTQYF
TRBV28,TRBJ1-1,NA,NA,13,TGTGCCAGCAGTTACAGGGCAGTAACTGAAGCTTTCTTT,CASSYRAVTEAFF
TRBV20-1,TRBJ2-6,NA,NA,14,TGCAGTGCTAGTGGCAGGGCTGGGGCCAACGTCCTGACTTTC,CSASGRAGANVLTF
TRBV29-1,TRBJ2-1,NA,NA,12,TGCAGCGTTGGACAGAGATACAATGAGCAGTTCTTC,CSVGQRYNEQFF